This TCR beta chain appears in the sequencing data of a study of beta chain features in type 1 diabetes. About the study: Patient and healthy donor groups were alike in age, gender and cell yields. General observations from the study: Cells carrying high TCR expression could end up over-represented when cDNA is sequenced. Individuals with type 1 diabetes displayed fewer insertions and more deletions at VDJ junctions.

Reverse transcribing all isolated RNA meant expressed TCRB transcripts were sequenced. Profiling relied on immunoSEQ multiplex PCR, and the TCRdb table lists in-frame clones only, not all of them. The repertoire holds about 620,000 clones, around 15% seen once, with approximately 0.093% in the top ten. From germline, CDR1 is SQVTM and CDR2 ANQGSEA. Trimming at V came to 0 bases and at J to 0 bases, leaving 13 bases not matched to a gene. The CDR3 is 19 residues long. Approximately 110 mL of blood, on average, came from one heparinised draw per donor. This clone was seen only a few times. Its antigen remains unknown.

The origin of this receptor is a man aged 18 to 30 in good health. The chain joins TRBV29-1 to TRBJ1-5, with 8 bases lining up with TRBD1. The sequencing sample was made of naive CD4+ T cells from blood. The DNA for the CDR3 is TGCAGCGTTGAAGAATTAGGACAGGGAGATATTAGTAGCAATCAGCCCCAGCATTTT. This gives the protein CSVEELGQGDISSNQPQHF.